The present T cell receptor beta chain was sequenced within a study of cytomegalovirus exposure and HLA in healthy donors. Overall study: Early released data had approximately 86 million unique TCRs, all coming from HLA-typed donors.

V shed 1 base and J shed 6 bases, with 13 bases lying between them. This CDR3 is 14 amino acids long. Looked up from germline, CDR1 is SGHTA and CDR2 is FQGNSA. This clone was seen a few times. The antigen remains undetermined. PCR used 60 Vbeta primers and 13 Jbeta primers. Assay: immunoSEQ multiplex PCR; the TCRdb copy retains only in-frame clones and omits some. The table shows under 55,000 clones, with 65% to 85% occurring only once. Whole-study results and caveats: In a later analysis, TCR beta V- and J-gene trimming showed a link to a missense DCLRE1C variant. After further analysis at a later stage, 16,951 TCR beta sequences were associated with HLA alleles at 0.05 false discovery rate. Most TCR sequences showed up rarely, but some public TCRs showed up in many donors.

The sequenced sample was PBMCs. This sequence joins TRBV7-2 and TRBJ2-7; possible D gene TRBD2, 6 bases. This receptor was identified in a man aged 18 to 35 in good health and CMV-seronegative. The CDR3 is CASSLGGGRSEQYF. CDR3 bases: TGTGCCAGCAGCTTAGGGGGTGGGAGGAGCGAGCAGTACTTC.